These T cell receptor beta chains were read from a single sample in a study of blood T cell repertoires in COVID-19. Clones were sequenced by immunoSEQ multiplex PCR, and TCRdb holds only the in-frame ones, with some missing. Of around 220,000 clones in the sample, around 88% were seen once. The sequenced sample consisted of peripheral blood. Receptor source: a man aged 18-30 years with active or convalescent COVID-19. CDR3s include the opening cysteine and the closing phenylalanine or tryptophan. A D gene is named only where the DNA matches it firmly. Not every row has a clone size; where given, it reads once, few, many or a size class.

V,J,size,D,DNA,CDR3
TRBV6-5,TRBJ2-7,.,.,TGTGCCAGCAGTTACTCGCCACTATACGAGCAGTACTTC,CASSYSPLYEQYF
TRBV7-8,TRBJ2-5,.,TRBD2,TGTGCCAGCAGCTCAGGTTTACTAGCGGGAGTTCAGTACTTC,CASSSGLLAGVQYF
TRBV5-1,TRBJ2-5,.,.,TGCGCCAGCAATAAGGATAGGGGTCAGTACCAAGAGACCCAGTACTTC,CASNKDRGQYQETQYF
TRBV2,TRBJ1-1,.,.,TGTGCCAGCAGTGACCACCTCCGGCAGGGGAACACTGAAGCTTTCTTT,CASSDHLRQGNTEAFF
TRBV5-1,TRBJ1-2,.,TRBD1,TGCGCCAGCAGCTTGACCCGGGGGGACAGGAAGAACTATGGCTACACCTTC,CASSLTRGDRKNYGYTF
TRBV9,TRBJ2-5,once,.,TGTGCCAGCGGCTCCAGCCAGACACGCAAGCGGGAGACCCAGTACTTC,CASGSSQTRKRETQYF
TRBV27,TRBJ2-7,.,.,TGTGCCAGCAGTTTTTCTAGTCTCCACGAGCAGTACTTC,CASSFSSLHEQYF
TRBV4-2,TRBJ2-7,.,.,TGTGCCAGCAGCCAAGATGGGGCGGAGCAGTACTTC,CASSQDGAEQYF
TRBV5-1,TRBJ2-7,.,TRBD2,TGCGCCAGCAGCTTTGCGGGAGGGTGGGAGCAGTACTTC,CASSFAGGWEQYF
TRBV7-8,TRBJ1-4,.,.,TGTGCCAGCAGCTTATCCATAGCAACTAATGAAAAACTGTTTTTT,CASSLSIATNEKLFF
TRBV6-5,TRBJ1-2,once,.,TGTGCCAGCAGTTCCACAAGGGAGGGCTACACCTTC,CASSSTREGYTF
TRBV6-5,TRBJ2-3,.,.,TGTGCCAGCAGTTACCGACAGACACAGGGTTACACGCAGTATTTT,CASSYRQTQGYTQYF
TRBV28,TRBJ1-1,.,TRBD1,TGTGCCAGCACCATTCCACCCAGGACAGGAGGGAACACTGAAGCTTTCTTT,CASTIPPRTGGNTEAFF
TRBV7-2,TRBJ2-7,.,TRBD2,TGTGCCAGCAGCTATTCAGGACTAGCGGGAGCTTACGAGCAGTACTTC,CASSYSGLAGAYEQYF
TRBV19,TRBJ2-3,.,TRBD2,TGTGCCAGTAGTGTAACCCAGCGGGGCAGCACAGATACGCAGTATTTT,CASSVTQRGSTDTQYF
TRBV7-9,TRBJ2-7,.,TRBD1,TGTGCCAGCAGCTTACCGGGACAGGGAACGTACGAGCAGTACTTC,CASSLPGQGTYEQYF
TRBV14,TRBJ2-7,.,TRBD2,TGTGCCAGCAGCCAAGATTGGAGGACTAGCGCAACCTACGAGCAGTACTTC,CASSQDWRTSATYEQYF
TRBV5-1,TRBJ2-2,.,.,TGCGCCAGCAGACCTGGCGGGTACACCGGGGAGCTGTTTTTT,CASRPGGYTGELFF
TRBV28,TRBJ2-7,.,.,TGTGCCAGCAGTCACGGGACAATTTCCTCCTACGAGCAGTACTTC,CASSHGTISSYEQYF
TRBV30,TRBJ2-7,.,TRBD2,TGTGCCTGGGGAGGACTAGCGGTGAGCTCCTACGAGCAGTACTTC,CAWGGLAVSSYEQYF
TRBV5-1,TRBJ1-6,.,.,TGCGCCAGCAGCTTGGGCAGGGATAATTCACCCCTCCACTTT,CASSLGRDNSPLHF
TRBV10-3,TRBJ1-1,.,.,TGTGCCATCAGCAACCCCGGGGGGTTAGGGATGAACACTGAAGCTTTCTTT,CAISNPGGLGMNTEAFF
TRBV5-4,TRBJ1-5,.,.,TGTGCCAGCAGCTTGTCCGGTAGCAATCAGCCCCAGCATTTT,CASSLSGSNQPQHF
TRBV5-1,TRBJ2-4,.,.,TGCGCCAGCAGCTTGAGTGTTTCAGGAATATACATTCAGTACTTC,CASSLSVSGIYIQYF
TRBV14,TRBJ1-5,.,.,TGTGCCAGCAGCCCCCTCGGGGTGGGCAATCAGCCCCAGCATTTT,CASSPLGVGNQPQHF
TRBV6-5,TRBJ2-4,.,TRBD2,TGTGCCAGCAGGGGCGGGGGCATTCAGTACTTC,CASRGGGIQYF
TRBV6-4,TRBJ2-1,.,TRBD1,TGTGCCAGCAGTCCCCGGACAGGGACGAACAATGAGCAGTTCTTC,CASSPRTGTNNEQFF
TRBV30,TRBJ1-5,.,TRBD1,TGTGCCTGGTTGACAGGGTTTGATCAGCCCCAGCATTTT,CAWLTGFDQPQHF
TRBV5-5,TRBJ2-3,.,.,TGTGCCAGCAGCTTGGGAGCTATCAGCACAGATACGCAGTATTTT,CASSLGAISTDTQYF
TRBV6-5,TRBJ2-3,few,.,TGTGCCAGCGCGGGGGCGGGTGGCACAGATACGCAGTATTTT,CASAGAGGTDTQYF
TRBV19,TRBJ1-2,.,TRBD1,TGTGCCACTTACGGGACAGGGGACTACTATGGCTACACCTTC,CATYGTGDYYGYTF